The 5 T cell receptor beta chains presented below share a single source sample, sequenced in a study of T cell responses to AZD1222 COVID-19 vaccine. Profiling relied on immunoSEQ multiplex PCR, and the TCRdb table lists in-frame clones only, not all of them. The sample yields around 130,000 clones, about 94% seen once. The starting material was peripheral blood, obtained on day 0 of AZD1222 vaccination. The receptors shown here come from an adult in good health.

J is TRBJ2-1 and V is TRBV11-2; D is perhaps TRBD1 or TRBD2 (7 bases each). Looked up from germline, CDR1 is SGHAT and CDR2 is FQNNGV. V was shortened by 9 bases and J by 7 bases, with 19 bases between the two germline ends. The CDR3 extends over 14 amino acids. The CDR3 reads CASQGGGPVNEQFF. The CDR3, as DNA: TGTGCCAGTCAGGGGGGAGGGCCGGTTAATGAGCAGTTCTTC.

The chain recombines TRBV5-1 with TRBJ1-1; 7 nucleotides line up with TRBD1. Germline CDR1 is SGHRS and CDR2 is YFSETQ. The V gene end was trimmed by 2 bases and the J gene end by 7 bases; junction bases not matched to a gene: 8. The CDR3 has 14 amino acids. This CDR3 reads CASSLSQGSGEAFF. The CDR3 bases are TGCGCCAGCAGCTTATCACAGGGGTCTGGTGAAGCTTTCTTT. Based on the CDR3 plus reference TRBV5-1 and TRBJ1-1, the full variable domain is KAGVTQTPRYLIKTRGQQVTLSCSPISGHRSVSWYQQTPGQGLQFLFEYFSETQRNKGNFPGRFSGRQFSNSRSEMNVSTLELGDSALYLCASSLSQGSGEAFFGQGTRLTVV.

The chain combines TRBV30 with TRBJ1-2; D possibly corresponds to TRBD1 (5 bases). The CDR3 runs to 12 residues. The ends were cut back, 0 bases at V and 5 bases at J, with 7 bases in the middle. Germline CDR1 GTSNPN, CDR2 SVGIG (reference sequence). CDR3 DNA sequence: TGTGCCTGGAGTGTCAGGGCTTATGGCTACACCTTC. It translates to CAWSVRAYGYTF.

The chain employs TRBV6-2 or TRBV6-3 and TRBJ1-1; a weak D match, TRBD1 (5 bases). This CDR3 spans 12 amino acids. Trimming took 4 bases from V and 4 from J, leaving 7 bases between them. Germline loops: CDR1 MNHEY, CDR2 SVGEGT. CDR3 sequence (DNA): TGTGCCAGCAGTTCGAGGGGCACTGAAGCTTTCTTT. Its protein product is CASSSRGTEAFF.

The chain has TRBV7-6 and TRBJ2-1, with 12 bases matching TRBD2. The length of the CDR3 is 14 residues. With V trimmed by 5 bases and J by 8 bases, 4 bases remained unmatched. CDR1 and CDR2 from the germline V gene are SGHVS and FNYEAQ. CDR3 bases: TGTGCCAGCAGCCACCGACTAGCGGGAGATGAGCAGTTCTTC. Amino acids: CASSHRLAGDEQFF.